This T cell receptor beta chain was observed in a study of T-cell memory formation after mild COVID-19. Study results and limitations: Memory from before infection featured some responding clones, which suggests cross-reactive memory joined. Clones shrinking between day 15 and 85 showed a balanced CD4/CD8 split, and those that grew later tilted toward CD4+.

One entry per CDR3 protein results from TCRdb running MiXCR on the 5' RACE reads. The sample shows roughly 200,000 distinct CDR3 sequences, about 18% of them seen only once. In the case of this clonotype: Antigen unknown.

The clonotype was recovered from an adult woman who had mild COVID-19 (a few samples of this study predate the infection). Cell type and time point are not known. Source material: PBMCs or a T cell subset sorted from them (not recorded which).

CDR3 sequence: CSARRLAGRQFF. Written as DNA, the CDR3 is TGCAGTGCTAGGCGACTAGCGGGGCGGCAGTTCTTC. The chain employs TRBV20-1 and TRBJ2-1, with 11 bases lining up with TRBD2. This CDR3 region has 12 residues. The germline CDR1 and CDR2 sequences are DFQATT and SNEGSKA (reference sequence). Unmatched junction bases numbered 4, after V lost 3 bases and J lost 12 bases.